A single sample is the source of the 3 T cell receptor beta chains below, sequenced in a study of cytomegalovirus exposure and HLA in healthy donors. This PCR relied on a set of 60 Vbeta primers and 13 Jbeta primers. Repertoires were generated with immunoSEQ multiplex PCR, while TCRdb's copy carries only in-frame clones and drops some. The repertoire holds 100,000 or so clones, with roughly 13% as singletons. The specimen sequenced was PBMCs. The receptors come from a man aged 35 to 55 in good health and CMV-seropositive.

V is TRBV6-5 and J is TRBJ2-7; D gene unclear. With 4 bases removed from V and 7 bases from J, the gap between germline ends came to 8 bases. The CDR3 loop spans 11 amino acids. Germline values: CDR1 MNHEY, CDR2 SVGAGI. The CDR3 region has the DNA TGTGCCAGCAGTTCCTACCGGGAGCAGTACTTC. This codes for CASSSYREQYF.

This clone was counted a single time. The chain recombines TRBV11-2 with TRBJ2-7; 11 positions agree with TRBD2. CDR1 is SGHAT, CDR2 FQNNGV, per germline. The CDR3 is 15 residues long. Trimming cost V 0 bases and J 4 bases; bases outside gene matches: 2. Here the CDR3 DNA reads TGTGCCAGCAGCTTAGAGCTAGCGGGAGGATACGAGCAGTACTTC. It is translated as CASSLELAGGYEQYF. Full variable domain (remainder filled in from reference TRBV11-2 and TRBJ2-7): EAGVAQSPRYKIIEKRQSVAFWCNPISGHATLYWYQQILGQGPKLLIQFQNNGVVDDSQLPKDRFSAERLKGVDSTLKIQPAKLEDSAVYLCASSLELAGGYEQYFGPGTRLTVT.

V and J are TRBV14 and TRBJ2-5; no clear D. Trimming stripped 4 bases from V and 5 bases from J, with 11 bases between. CDR1 SGHDN and CDR2 FVKESK come from the germline V gene. The CDR3 runs 13 residues. The CDR3 loop reads CASSRLRSETQYF. The CDR3 bases are TGTGCCAGCAGCCGGCTTCGCTCGGAGACCCAGTACTTC.